A single sample gave rise to the 6 T cell receptor beta chains below, sequenced in a study of blood T cell repertoires in COVID-19. The method was immunoSEQ multiplex PCR; TCRdb's version includes in-frame clones alone and lacks a portion of them. The sample carries about 90,000 clones, around 87% recorded once. The sample consisted of peripheral blood. The receptors shown here come from a human donor in a cohort sampled during active COVID-19.

The J gene is TRBJ2-1, the V gene TRBV9, with a possible D match to TRBD2 (5 bases). V was shortened by 3 bases and J by 4 bases, with 14 bases between the two germline ends. Germline V gene data show CDR1 as SGDLS and CDR2 as YYNGEE. The CDR3 length is 15 residues. In nucleotides, the CDR3 is TGTGCCAGCAGCGCTCGGGGAAGTAATTACAATGAGCAGTTCTTC. Protein sequence: CASSARGSNYNEQFF.

The chain links TRBV28 to TRBJ1-6, with a possible D match to TRBD1 (6 bases). The V end was cut by 8 bases, the J end by 4 bases, with 21 bases between. The V gene's germline CDR1 is MDHEN and CDR2 SYDVKM. The CDR3 has 17 residues. CDR3 DNA sequence: TGTGCCAGCTCATATCCCGGGACACTTTATTATAATTCACCCCTCCACTTT. This encodes CASSYPGTLYYNSPLHF. The complete variable domain, with remaining parts taken from reference TRBV28 and TRBJ1-6, reads DVKVTQSSRYLVKRTGEKVFLECVQDMDHENMFWYRQDPGLGLRLIYFSYDVKMKEKGDIPEGYSVSREKKERFSLILESASTNQTSMYLCASSYPGTLYYNSPLHFGNGTRLTVT.

The chain recombines TRBV2 with TRBJ2-6; TRBD1 is a possible D gene (6 bases). Germline CDR1 reads SNHLY; CDR2 reads FYNNEI. CDR3 length: 14 residues. V was clipped by 10 bases and J by 1 base, with 11 bases between them. CDR3 DNA: TGTGCCACCACGACAGGATCTGGGGCCAACGTCCTGACTTTC. This encodes CATTTGSGANVLTF.

V and J are TRBV9 and TRBJ2-3; TRBD2 matches at 16 bases. CDR3 size: 18 residues. V lost 4 bases to trimming and J lost 5 bases; unmatched junction nucleotides: 10. CDR1 and CDR2 from the germline V gene are SGDLS and YYNGEE. CDR3 sequence: CASSSPGTSGGAVDTQYF. As DNA, the CDR3 is TGTGCCAGCAGCTCCCCCGGGACTAGCGGGGGGGCCGTAGATACGCAGTATTTT.

The genes are TRBV7-8 and TRBJ1-2; no reliable D call. V lost 5 bases to trimming and J lost 8 bases, with 21 bases between them. The CDR3 sequence is 15 residues long. Germline assignment: CDR1 SGHVS and CDR2 FQNEAQ. The CDR3 sequence: CASSLHLEAGWGYTF. The CDR3 nucleotides are TGTGCCAGCAGCCTGCACTTGGAGGCGGGTTGGGGCTACACCTTC.

The V gene is TRBV6-5, the J gene TRBJ1-1; 9 bases match TRBD1. The V segment lost 5 bases and the J segment 3 bases; nucleotides outside the gene matches: 4. Germline lookup yields CDR1 MNHEY and CDR2 SVGAGI. The CDR3 covers 14 residues. The CDR3 protein is CASSTGGWDTEAFF. The CDR3 DNA sequence: TGTGCCAGCAGTACAGGGGGCTGGGACACTGAAGCTTTCTTT.